These 23 T cell receptor beta chains share one sample of origin, sequenced in a study of beta chain features in type 1 diabetes (dated by TCRdb to the late 2010s). To prepare the library, the immunoSEQ multiplex PCR assay was applied. The entire amount of isolated RNA was reverse transcribed using the High Capacity cDNA Reverse Transcription Kit, so the sequenced TCRB transcripts were expressed ones. Drawn from immuneACCESS, this table holds only the in-frame rearrangements with V and J called that TCRdb kept. Clones are partly lost; checked studies trace under half to an unresolved V gene and leave the rest unexplained. For this sample there are 620,000 or so clones; roughly 15% appear just once. The ten largest clones take up around 0.095% of the sample. The material sequenced was naive CD4+ T cells from blood. Interpreted using the paper, the cell subset or site label stands for: true naive CD4+ T cells. The origin of the receptors is a man aged 18 to 35 in good health.

The V call is TRBV28, the J call TRBJ1-2, with D unresolved. Trimming stripped 2 bases from V and 7 bases from J, with 5 bases between. This CDR3 has 11 amino acids. Germline CDR1 reads MDHEN; CDR2 reads SYDVKM. The CDR3 loop reads CASSLEFGYTF. DNA for the CDR3: TGTGCCAGCAGTTTAGAATTTGGCTACACCTTC.

There are a few counts of this clone. The DNA for the CDR3 is TGTGCCAGCAGTCCCCGGGACGGATCCCCCGGAGGCTACACCTTC. Translated, it gives CASSPRDGSPGGYTF. The chain links TRBV27 to TRBJ1-2, with TRBD1 as a possible D gene (5 bases). This CDR3 spans 15 amino acids. V was clipped by 5 bases and J by 8 bases, with 21 bases between them. Germline V gene lookup returns CDR1 MNHEY and CDR2 SMNVEV (reference sequence).

This clone was counted between two and nine times. CDR3 region: CASTGGRHKSGANVLTF. The CDR3 region has the DNA TGTGCCAGCACCGGCGGGCGCCACAAGTCTGGGGCCAACGTCCTGACTTTC. This rearrangement joins TRBV28 to TRBJ2-6; D might be TRBD2 (5 bases). The length of the CDR3 is 17 residues. Germline V CDR1 and CDR2: MDHEN, SYDVKM. V shed 7 bases and J shed 1 base, with 17 bases lying between them.

This chain uses TRBV23-1 with TRBJ1-4; D not resolved. Being an ORF, TRBV23-1 has a function that is uncertain. CDR3 length: 14 amino acids. V was trimmed by 4 bases and J by 6 bases, leaving 12 bases between them. DNA for the CDR3: TGCGCCAGCAGTCCCCCTGGGGAGGATGAAAAACTGTTTTTT. This codes for CASSPPGEDEKLFF.

Details on this clone: This CDR3 is also generated by other DNA sequences in the sample. The genes are TRBV5-4 and TRBJ1-5; D is unclear. CDR3 length: 14 amino acids. Germline V gene sequence: CDR1 SGHNT, CDR2 YYREEE (reference sequence). V dropped 0 bases and J dropped 1 base, with 5 bases sitting between them. The CDR3 DNA is TGTGCCAGCAGCTTGGTTGGAAGCAATCAGCCCCAGCATTTT. It translates to CASSLVGSNQPQHF.

The chain carries TRBV28 and TRBJ2-5, with TRBD1 identical over 10 bases. V was pared by 5 bases and J by 4 bases, with 7 bases of the junction left unmatched. This CDR3 spans 15 amino acids. Germline CDR1 reads MDHEN; CDR2 reads SYDVKM. CDR3 sequence: CASSPRTGGAETQYF. The CDR3 nucleotides read TGTGCCAGCAGTCCGCGGACAGGGGGGGCAGAGACCCAGTACTTC.

This chain uses TRBV15 with TRBJ2-7, with D unresolved. The V gene lost 0 bases and the J gene lost 3 bases, with 3 bases spanning the gap. Germline CDR1 is LNHNV and CDR2 is YYDKDF (reference sequence). CDR3 length: 12 amino acids. The CDR3 here is CATSRDDYEQYF. DNA for the CDR3: TGTGCCACCAGCAGAGACGACTACGAGCAGTACTTC.

The chain uses TRBV6-5 and TRBJ2-5; D may be TRBD2 (5 bases). CDR3 length: 11 residues. V lost 7 bases, J lost 5 bases, and 8 bases lay in between. Germline CDR1 reads MNHEY; CDR2 reads SVGAGI. This chain's CDR3 is CASKGEETQYF. CDR3 DNA sequence: TGTGCCAGCAAGGGAGAGGAGACCCAGTACTTC.

The rearrangement joins TRBV7-9 to TRBJ1-4; no reliable D call. Germline V gene data show CDR1 as SEHNR and CDR2 as FQNEAQ (reference sequence). The V and J ends lost 4 bases and 1 base respectively, with 7 bases between them. The CDR3 consists of 14 residues. The CDR3 sequence: CASSYRGTNEKLFF. The CDR3 DNA follows: TGTGCCAGCAGCTACAGAGGAACTAATGAAAAACTGTTTTTT.

V gene TRBV7-9 combines with J gene TRBJ1-1; D call uncertain. The ends were cut back, 1 base at V and 8 bases at J, with 8 bases in the middle. Germline CDR1 and CDR2: SEHNR and FQNEAQ (reference sequence). The CDR3 extends over 12 amino acids. CDR3 amino acids: CASSLVRTEAFF. The CDR3 coding sequence is TGTGCCAGCAGCTTAGTACGGACGGAAGCTTTCTTT.

This clone appeared a few times. The V gene is TRBV28, the J gene TRBJ2-4; 13 bases align to TRBD2. V lost 1 base to trimming and J lost 15 bases; unmatched junction nucleotides: 6. Germline values: CDR1 MDHEN, CDR2 SYDVKM. The CDR3 loop spans 14 amino acids. The CDR3 reads CASSLSTSGRAGYF. CDR3 nucleotide sequence: TGTGCCAGCAGTTTATCCACTAGCGGGAGGGCCGGGTACTTC.

The chain has TRBV6-1 and TRBJ2-7, with D possibly being TRBD1 or TRBD2 (5 bases each). CDR3 length: 14 amino acids. The V and J ends lost 5 bases and 2 bases respectively, with 13 bases between them. Germline V lookup: CDR1 MNHNS, CDR2 SASEGT. CDR3 in DNA: TGTGCCAGCAGTAAGGGACGTCCCACCTACGAGCAGTACTTC. This gives the protein CASSKGRPTYEQYF.

This clone appeared a few times. The rearrangement uses TRBV7-2 and TRBJ2-3; 9 bases match TRBD2. The CDR3 consists of 15 residues. CDR1 is SGHTA and CDR2 is FQGNSA in the germline V gene. The J segment lost 3 bases and the V segment lost 3 bases, leaving 4 bases of the junction unmatched. As DNA, the CDR3 is TGTGCCAGCAGCTTCCAGCGGGGGGAGACAGATACGCAGTATTTT. It encodes CASSFQRGETDTQYF.

J is TRBJ2-4 and V is TRBV5-1; D is perhaps TRBD2 (7 bases). V was cut by 1 base and J by 8 bases, with 16 bases left in between. CDR1 and CDR2 from the germline V gene are SGHRS and YFSETQ. This CDR3 has 15 amino acids. In DNA form, the CDR3 reads TGCGCCAGCAGCTTGACTACAGGGAGGGTTGACATTCAGTACTTC. Translation gives CASSLTTGRVDIQYF. Full variable domain (missing parts from reference TRBV5-1 and TRBJ2-4): KAGVTQTPRYLIKTRGQQVTLSCSPISGHRSVSWYQQTPGQGLQFLFEYFSETQRNKGNFPGRFSGRQFSNSRSEMNVSTLELGDSALYLCASSLTTGRVDIQYFGAGTRLSVL.

The chain uses TRBV7-6 and TRBJ2-3; 10 nucleotides line up with TRBD1. The V gene end was trimmed by 1 base and the J gene end by 4 bases; junction bases not matched to a gene: 8. The CDR3 runs to 17 residues. Germline-derived CDR1 and CDR2 are SGHVS and FNYEAQ. CDR3 sequence reads: CASSLGVGQGVSDTQYF. CDR3 nucleotides: TGTGCCAGCAGCTTAGGGGTCGGACAGGGGGTCTCAGATACGCAGTATTTT.

This clone occurred a few times. The rearrangement links TRBV19 to TRBJ1-5; D ambiguous. Germline V gene lookup returns CDR1 LNHDA and CDR2 SQIVND (reference sequence). The CDR3 is 17 amino acids. V was shortened by 7 bases and J by 1 base, with 20 bases between the two germline ends. CDR3 region: CASNAPPGGKSNQPQHF. The DNA for the CDR3 is TGTGCCAGTAACGCTCCCCCCGGAGGGAAGAGCAATCAGCCCCAGCATTTT.

In its sample, this clone was seen once. V and J are TRBV6-1 and TRBJ1-2; D gene ambiguous. CDR3 length: 15 residues. Per germline, CDR1 MNHNS and CDR2 SASEGT. The V end lost 2 bases, the J end lost 5 bases, and 15 bases lay between the germline ends. CDR3 loop: CASSEIALLGYGYTF. The CDR3 region has the DNA TGTGCCAGCAGTGAAATCGCCCTCCTGGGGTATGGCTACACCTTC.

In this sample, this clone turned up a few times. The chain carries TRBV4-3 and TRBJ1-1; D is unclear. Germline V lookup: CDR1 LGHNA, CDR2 YSLEER. The CDR3 runs to 13 residues. With 3 bases removed from V and 0 bases from J, the gap between germline ends came to 5 bases. The CDR3 bases are TGCGCCAGCAGCCAGACGGTGAACACTGAAGCTTTCTTT. Its protein product is CASSQTVNTEAFF.

This clone was found a few times. This chain uses TRBV4-2 with TRBJ2-2; maybe TRBD1 (6 bases). This CDR3 has 17 residues. Germline V gives CDR1 LGHNA, CDR2 YNFKEQ. V was clipped by 3 bases and J by 7 bases, with 21 bases between them. The CDR3 is CASSQGRGLLAGGELFF. The CDR3 nucleotides read TGTGCCAGCAGCCAGGGTAGGGGGTTACTCGCCGGCGGGGAGCTGTTTTTT.

This clone was counted between two and nine times. The chain has TRBV7-2 and TRBJ2-5; 7 bases map to TRBD1. The V and J ends lost 5 bases and 5 bases, in that order; junction bases with no gene match: 14. This CDR3 has 16 amino acids. In germline, CDR1 is SGHTA, CDR2 FQGNSA. CDR3 region: CASSHGDRRSGETQYF. In DNA form, the CDR3 reads TGTGCCAGCAGCCACGGGGACAGACGGTCGGGCGAGACCCAGTACTTC.

V usage is TRBV7-2 and J usage is TRBJ1-1; D possibly corresponds to TRBD1 (6 bases). V dropped 4 bases and J dropped 10 bases, with 19 bases sitting between them. The CDR3 spans 14 residues. Germline V gene lookup returns CDR1 SGHTA and CDR2 FQGNSA. CDR3 nucleotides: TGTGCCAGCAGCTCCGGGGACAAGGCTCGAGGAGCTTTCTTT. It specifies CASSSGDKARGAFF.

This clone was counted only a few times. The genes are TRBV28 and TRBJ2-3; 7 positions agree with TRBD1. V lost 1 base and J lost 3; bases outside the gene matches: 10. Looked up from germline, CDR1 is MDHEN and CDR2 is SYDVKM. The CDR3 has 17 residues. The CDR3 spells CASSLFRGRQKTDTQYF. In nucleotides, the CDR3 is TGTGCCAGCAGTTTATTTAGGGGGCGGCAGAAGACAGATACGCAGTATTTT. Drawing the rest from reference TRBV28 and TRBJ2-3, the complete variable domain is DVKVTQSSRYLVKRTGEKVFLECVQDMDHENMFWYRQDPGLGLRLIYFSYDVKMKEKGDIPEGYSVSREKKERFSLILESASTNQTSMYLCASSLFRGRQKTDTQYFGPGTRLTVL.

This clone was counted only a few times. J is TRBJ2-7 and V is TRBV7-3; D is undetermined. CDR1 and CDR2 (germline): SGHTA, FQGTGA. CDR3 length equals 15 residues. V lost 5 bases and J lost 7, with 21 bases in between. This CDR3 is CASSRDRSSFKEQYF. The DNA for the CDR3 is TGTGCCAGCAGCCGCGATAGGTCTTCCTTCAAGGAGCAGTACTTC.